These T cell receptor beta chains were read from a single sample in a study of blood T cells in healthy people across ages. Each CDR3 protein gets one entry after TCRdb re-called the 5' RACE reads with MiXCR. This sample yields around 1,900,000 distinct CDR3 sequences, of which about two fifths are seen a single time; more than 20% belongs to the top ten. The specimen was blood. Receptor source: a human donor in good health. Each CDR3 is given with its conserved first and last residue. Fields, in order: J gene, clone size, V gene, D gene, CDR3 DNA, CDR3 protein. The D gene is left open where the match is weak. Size tells how often a clone was seen (once, few, many) or the class of an expanded clone, and some rows leave it out.

TRBJ2-1	-	TRBV7-1	-	TGTGCCAGCAGCTCCCCGAATTATGAGCAGTTCTTC	CASSSPNYEQFF
TRBJ1-5	-	TRBV24-1	TRBD1	TGTGCCACCAGTGATTCCCCCGGGACAGGGGGACAGCCCCAGCATTTT	CATSDSPGTGGQPQHF
TRBJ1-2	few	TRBV5-1	-	TGCGCCAGCAGCCCAGGGGTTTTTAACTATGGTTACACCTTC	CASSPGVFNYGYTF
TRBJ1-5	few	TRBV4-1	-	TGCGCCAGCAGCCAAGAAGGGAGACCGCTCAATCAGCCCCAGCATTTT	CASSQEGRPLNQPQHF
TRBJ1-4	-	TRBV4-1	-	TGCGCCAGCAGCCAAGATCGTCGGGGAATTTATGAAAAACTGTTTTTT	CASSQDRRGIYEKLFF
TRBJ1-1	-	TRBV14	-	TGTGCCAGCAGCCAAGTATGGACTGAAGCTTTCTTT	CASSQVWTEAFF
TRBJ2-5	-	TRBV6-6	-	TGTGCCAGCAGTTACCCGGGACATCTGGGAGAGACCCAGTACTTC	CASSYPGHLGETQYF
TRBJ2-7	once	TRBV3-1	-	TGTGCCAGCAGCCAAGATGGGTGGTACTACGAGCAGTACTTC	CASSQDGWYYEQYF
TRBJ2-6	few	TRBV12-3/TRBV12-4	-	TGTGCCAGCAGTCGCCTACAGCTAGACTCTGGGGCCAACGTCCTGACTTTC	CASSRLQLDSGANVLTF
TRBJ2-1	-	TRBV7-2	TRBD2	TGTGCCAGCAGCCCAGGAGGGAGGGGATGGGATGAGCAGTTCTTC	CASSPGGRGWDEQFF
TRBJ1-2	-	TRBV7-9	-	TGCAATCTGGGACGAGACCTCAGGGATGGCTACACCTTC	CNLGRDLRDGYTF
TRBJ1-1	-	TRBV12-3/TRBV12-4	TRBD1	TGTGCCAGCCGGACAGGGGGACTGAACACTGAAGCTTTCTTT	CASRTGGLNTEAFF
TRBJ2-1	few	TRBV20-1	-	TGCAGTGCTAGGGGAAACGGGCAGTTCTTC	CSARGNGQFF
TRBJ2-1	-	TRBV20-1	-	TGCAGTGCTAGAGTCCAGGCTCCCTACAATGAGCAGTTCTTC	CSARVQAPYNEQFF
TRBJ2-6	-	TRBV3-1	TRBD2	TGTGCCAGCAGCCAAAAATCTAGCGGGGCGCAGGGGGCCAACGTCCTGACTTTC	CASSQKSSGAQGANVLTF
TRBJ1-2	many	TRBV3-1	-	TGCGCCAGCAGCCAAGGACCCTATGGCTACACCTTC	CASSQGPYGYTF
TRBJ1-2	-	TRBV28	-	TGTGCCAGCAGTTCTAATGCCCGCCCGGTGGATGGCTACACCTTC	CASSSNARPVDGYTF
TRBJ1-2	few	TRBV7-2	-	TGTGCCAGCAGCCCCCAGGTCACTCCCCTTGGCTACACCTTC	CASSPQVTPLGYTF